This entry lists 28 T cell receptor beta chains sequenced from one sample in a study of identifying expanded T cells in peripheral blood. Measured with immunoSEQ multiplex PCR; TCRdb has only the in-frame clones, and not every one. The table shows around 100,000 clones, with over 80% occurring only once. The sequenced material came from blood. Source of these receptors: a person aged 18 to 70 in good health.

The chain carries TRBV7-2 and TRBJ1-5; perhaps TRBD1 as D (5 bases). V gave up 5 bases and J gave up 7 bases, with 21 bases separating them. Germline loops: CDR1 SGHTA, CDR2 FQGNSA. The CDR3 length is 16 residues. CDR3 in amino acids: CASSPTFMGGGQPQHF. CDR3 sequence (DNA): TGTGCCAGCAGCCCGACCTTTATGGGGGGTGGCCAGCCCCAGCATTTT.

CDR3 coding DNA: TGTGCCAGCAGCAAGACCGATGACGGGGAGCTGTTTTTT. As protein: CASSKTDDGELFF. The chain carries TRBV9 and TRBJ2-2; D remains unclear. Trimming took off 4 bases at V and 7 bases at J, with 11 bases between the two ends. The CDR3 consists of 13 residues. Germline lookup yields CDR1 SGDLS and CDR2 YYNGEE.

The chain combines TRBV29-1 with TRBJ1-1; D gene ambiguous. CDR3 length: 12 amino acids. Trimming cost V 7 bases and J 1 base, with 10 bases left between them. CDR1 is SQVTM and CDR2 is ANQGSEA in the germline V gene. The CDR3 DNA reads as TGCAGCGATAGGGAGGGGAACACTGAAGCTTTCTTT. Protein sequence: CSDREGNTEAFF.

V gene TRBV7-3 combines with J gene TRBJ2-3; D not resolved. Per the germline V gene, CDR1 is SGHTA and CDR2 is FQGTGA. Trimming removed 2 bases from V and 0 bases from J, with 6 bases in between. This CDR3 comprises 14 residues. CDR3: CASSLGTSTDTQYF. The CDR3 DNA reads as TGTGCCAGCAGCTTAGGTACGAGCACAGATACGCAGTATTTT.

The chain combines TRBV30 with TRBJ1-2, with D possibly being TRBD1 (5 bases). The V end was cut by 0 bases, the J end by 7 bases, with 18 bases between. The germline CDR1 and CDR2 sequences are GTSNPN and SVGIG (reference sequence). The CDR3 sequence is 15 residues long. For the CDR3, the DNA is TGTGCCTGGAGTGTAGCCAGGGTCCCTTTAAGTGGCTACACCTTC. Protein product: CAWSVARVPLSGYTF.

This chain joins TRBV7-6 and TRBJ2-2; the match to TRBD1 covers 7 bases. CDR3 length: 17 amino acids. Germline CDR1 is SGHVS and CDR2 is FNYEAQ. The trim removed 1 base at V and 6 bases at J, leaving 11 bases unmatched. The chain's CDR3 is CASSLVARQGSPGELFF. CDR3 in DNA: TGTGCCAGCAGCTTAGTAGCTCGACAGGGTTCTCCCGGGGAGCTGTTTTTT.

As regards this clone: The same CDR3 is also encoded by other DNA sequences in this sample. This chain links TRBV6-1 with TRBJ2-7; 7 bases line up with TRBD1. Germline CDR1 reads MNHNS; CDR2 reads SASEGT. The V gene end was trimmed by 2 bases and the J gene end by 4 bases; junction bases not matched to a gene: 5. This CDR3 is built from 14 residues. CDR3 DNA sequence: TGTGCCAGCAGTGAAACTGGGACAGTGTACGAGCAGTACTTC. This sequence encodes CASSETGTVYEQYF.

The chain uses TRBV7-6 and TRBJ1-5; D remains unclear. CDR3 size: 14 residues. From germline, CDR1 is SGHVS and CDR2 FNYEAQ. V lost 1 base, J lost 6 bases, and 10 bases lay in between. The CDR3 loop reads CASSLEQKGQPQHF. The CDR3 nucleotides read TGTGCCAGCAGCTTAGAGCAAAAGGGTCAGCCCCAGCATTTT. Complete variable domain (other parts from reference TRBV7-6 and TRBJ1-5): GAGVSQSPRYKVTKRGQDVALRCDPISGHVSLYWYRQALGQGPEFLTYFNYEAQQDKSGLPNDRFSAERPEGSISTLTIQRTEQRDSAMYRCASSLEQKGQPQHFGDGTRLSIL.

This clone was seen a single time. The rearrangement uses TRBV6-5 and TRBJ2-2; the D is unclear. V dropped 3 bases and J dropped 7 bases, with 9 bases sitting between them. CDR1 is MNHEY, CDR2 SVGAGI, per germline. There are 13 residues in the CDR3. CDR3 sequence reads: CASSYLRNGELFF. For the CDR3, the DNA is TGTGCCAGCAGTTATCTGCGAAACGGGGAGCTGTTTTTT.

The V and J genes are TRBV11-3 and TRBJ2-1; 10 bases align to TRBD1. Germline V gene sequence: CDR1 SGHNT, CDR2 YENEEA. The CDR3 runs to 16 residues. Trimming cost V 5 bases and J 9 bases; bases outside gene matches: 13. CDR3 DNA: TGTGCCAGCAGCGGGGGAGGGGACAGGGGAATGGCTGAGCAGTTCTTC. Translated, it gives CASSGGGDRGMAEQFF.

V usage is TRBV29-1 and J usage is TRBJ1-1, with TRBD1 matching over 7 bases. Germline values: CDR1 SQVTM, CDR2 ANQGSEA. The CDR3 consists of 13 residues. V lost 4 bases and J lost 12; bases outside the gene matches: 14. The CDR3 loop is CSVAQQGPVVPFF. For the CDR3, the DNA is TGCAGCGTTGCTCAACAGGGGCCCGTGGTGCCTTTCTTT.

This clone was observed once. The chain is built from TRBV4-3 and TRBJ1-2; TRBD1 agrees at 9 bases. Germline V CDR1 and CDR2: LGHNA, YSLEER. V trimming: 3 bases; J trimming: 5 bases; junction bases outside the gene matches: 10. The CDR3 length is 16 residues. CDR3 residues: CASSQQTQGAGYGYTF. DNA of the CDR3: TGCGCCAGCAGCCAGCAGACACAGGGGGCGGGATATGGCTACACCTTC.

The gene calls are TRBV5-4 and TRBJ1-2; 8 bases are shared with TRBD1. This CDR3 comprises 16 residues. V lost 4 bases and J lost 1; bases outside the gene matches: 9. The germline V gene encodes CDR1 SGHNT and CDR2 YYREEE (reference sequence). CDR3 DNA sequence: TGTGCCAGCAGCCGGCCGACAGGGGCCGTTAACTATGGCTACACCTTC. Translation: CASSRPTGAVNYGYTF.

The rearrangement links TRBV11-3 to TRBJ2-1; no definite D call. Per the germline V gene, CDR1 is SGHNT and CDR2 is YENEEA. CDR3 length: 14 amino acids. V was trimmed by 5 bases and J by 0 bases, leaving 8 bases between them. The CDR3 sequence is CASSPPGSYNEQFF. In nucleotides, the CDR3 is TGTGCCAGCAGCCCCCCGGGCTCCTACAATGAGCAGTTCTTC. Together with reference TRBV11-3 and TRBJ2-1, the CDR3 gives the full variable domain: EAGVVQSPRYKIIEKKQPVAFWCNPISGHNTLYWYLQNLGQGPELLIRYENEEAVDDSQLPKDRFSAERLKGVDSTLKIQPAELGDSAVYLCASSPPGSYNEQFFGPGTRLTVL.

V and J are TRBV19 and TRBJ2-7, with D hard to call. Germline V lookup: CDR1 LNHDA, CDR2 SQIVND (reference sequence). The CDR3 length is 14 residues. V shed 9 bases and J shed 2 bases, with 17 bases lying between them. CDR3 nucleotides: TGTGCCAGCCGGTCAGGCCCCGACCCCTACGAGCAGTACTTC. Translation: CASRSGPDPYEQYF.

This clone was detected only a few times. The chain has TRBV30 and TRBJ1-2; 9 bases map to TRBD1. The V gene end was trimmed by 3 bases and the J gene end by 8 bases; junction bases not matched to a gene: 7. CDR1 is GTSNPN and CDR2 is SVGIG in the germline V gene (reference sequence). The CDR3 is made up of 13 amino acids. The CDR3: CAWRRDRAGGYTF. DNA for the CDR3: TGTGCCTGGAGGAGGGACAGGGCTGGAGGCTACACCTTC.

This chain connects TRBV4-1 to TRBJ2-7; the match to TRBD1 covers 11 bases. CDR1 and CDR2 from the germline V gene are MGHRA and YSYEKL. V was pared by 4 bases and J by 3 bases, with 8 bases of the junction left unmatched. The CDR3 length is 16 residues. CDR3 nucleotides: TGCGCCAGCAGCCCAAGGACAGGGGGCGCGGACTACGAGCAGTACTTC. It codes for CASSPRTGGADYEQYF.

V and J are TRBV7-8 and TRBJ1-2; 7 bases map to TRBD1. The CDR3 consists of 15 residues. After removal of 5 bases from V and 2 bases from J, the junction contained 8 bases not matched to a gene. The germline V gene encodes CDR1 SGHVS and CDR2 FQNEAQ. The CDR3 DNA reads TGTGCCAGCAGCGACCGACAGGGAGGCAACTATGGCTACACCTTC. Encoded protein: CASSDRQGGNYGYTF.

This sequence joins TRBV2 and TRBJ1-2, with 8 bases identical to TRBD1. Germline loops: CDR1 SNHLY, CDR2 FYNNEI. The length of the CDR3 is 15 residues. The V gene end was trimmed by 5 bases and the J gene end by 5 bases; junction bases not matched to a gene: 10. The CDR3 region has the DNA TGTGCCAGCAGTAAGGGGTCGACAGGGGCATATGGCTACACCTTC. Amino acids: CASSKGSTGAYGYTF.

The V call is TRBV11-2, the J call TRBJ1-1, with D perhaps TRBD1 (5 bases). The CDR3 runs 16 residues. The germline gives CDR1 SGHAT, CDR2 FQNNGV. The V end was cut by 4 bases, the J end by 0 bases, with 15 bases between. This chain's CDR3 is CASSSSGYPMNTEAFF. The CDR3 DNA reads as TGTGCCAGCAGCTCCTCAGGGTATCCCATGAACACTGAAGCTTTCTTT.

This chain links TRBV7-9 with TRBJ1-5; D unclear. V lost 5 bases and J lost 0, with 2 bases in between. Per germline, CDR1 SEHNR and CDR2 FQNEAQ (reference sequence). The CDR3 loop spans 12 amino acids. In DNA form, the CDR3 reads TGTGCCAGCAGCCTTAGCAATCAGCCCCAGCATTTT. The encoded protein is CASSLSNQPQHF.

V gene TRBV6-6 combines with J gene TRBJ1-3; D unresolved. This CDR3 comprises 13 residues. CDR1 and CDR2 (germline): MNHNY, SVGAGI (reference sequence). Trimming cost V 7 bases and J 1 base, with 8 bases left between them. The CDR3: CASKLFSGNTIYF. CDR3 in DNA: TGTGCCAGCAAACTGTTTTCTGGAAACACCATATATTTT.

This clone showed up just once. The chain couples TRBV6-5 to TRBJ1-1; perhaps TRBD1 as D (5 bases). Trimming removed 6 bases at V and 2 bases at J, with 16 bases between. The CDR3 is 15 residues long. CDR1 and CDR2 from the germline V gene are MNHEY and SVGAGI. In nucleotides, the CDR3 is TGTGCCAGCAGAGAGGGTGGGGGTGGAAACACTGAAGCTTTCTTT. It specifies CASREGGGGNTEAFF.

The rearrangement links TRBV19 to TRBJ1-1, with TRBD1 identical over 9 bases. J was trimmed by 5 bases and V by 4 bases; bases with no gene match: 8. The germline CDR1 and CDR2 sequences are LNHDA and SQIVND (reference sequence). CDR3 length: 15 residues. CDR3 sequence: CASSTPGQGYTEAFF. The CDR3, as DNA: TGTGCCAGTAGTACCCCCGGACAGGGGTATACTGAAGCTTTCTTT.

The gene calls are TRBV6-1 and TRBJ2-5, with D perhaps assigned TRBD1 or TRBD2 (5 bases each). Germline lookup yields CDR1 MNHNS and CDR2 SASEGT. V was trimmed by 8 bases and J by 1 base, leaving 8 bases between them. This CDR3 is 12 amino acids long. The CDR3 loop is CASRGSQETQYF. In DNA form, the CDR3 reads TGTGCCAGCCGGGGCAGCCAAGAGACCCAGTACTTC.

J is TRBJ1-2 and V is TRBV2, with D maybe TRBD1 (5 bases). The germline V gene has CDR1 SNHLY and CDR2 FYNNEI. V lost 7 bases and J 2 bases, leaving 14 bases between the germline ends. The CDR3 totals 14 residues. CDR3 bases: TGTGCCAGCACCCTATTCGGGGGAAACTATGGCTACACCTTC. Encoded protein: CASTLFGGNYGYTF. Complete variable domain (other parts from reference TRBV2 and TRBJ1-2): EPEVTQTPSHQVTQMGQEVILRCVPISNHLYFYWYRQILGQKVEFLVSFYNNEISEKSEIFDDQFSVERPDGSNFTLKIRSTKLEDSAMYFCASTLFGGNYGYTFGSGTRLTVV.

The V and J genes are TRBV2 and TRBJ2-3; 12 nucleotides agree with TRBD2. The CDR3 is 17 residues long. With V trimmed by 5 bases and J by 2 bases, 8 bases remained unmatched. Germline-derived CDR1 and CDR2 are SNHLY and FYNNEI. CDR3 nucleotides: TGTGCCAGCAGTATCCGACTAGCGGGGGCGTTCACAGATACGCAGTATTTT. Its protein is CASSIRLAGAFTDTQYF.

This rearrangement joins TRBV9 to TRBJ2-1, with 11 bases identical to TRBD2. This CDR3 has 17 amino acids. Unmatched junction bases numbered 7, after V lost 0 bases and J lost 5 bases. Germline V lookup: CDR1 SGDLS, CDR2 YYNGEE. The CDR3 loop is CASSVGLAGGPNNEQFF. The DNA of the CDR3 is TGTGCCAGCAGCGTAGGATTAGCGGGGGGGCCCAACAATGAGCAGTTCTTC.